This entry concerns a single TCR beta chain. This clonotype was picked up many times. Its binding antigen is unknown. Base qualities are not provided; no much larger clone lies one nucleotide away. CDR1 and CDR2, looked up from the germline V gene, are MGHDK and SYGVNS. The cysteine opens and the phenylalanine closes a CDR3 of 13 amino acids. The sequence is cut down to CDR3 DNA, 39 bases in frame from base 1. Trimming takes 3 bases from V and 8 bases from J, and the germline ends sit 10 bases apart. The library was produced with RACE. Sequenced on a NextSeq 500. During library preparation, unique molecular identifiers were attached to individual cDNA molecules so that TCRs could be counted in a quantitative, reproducible way. Each blood RNA sample was used to sequence both TCR alpha and TCR beta chains. The study's own analysis went as follows. Samples had a median of 95,638 TCRs, with a range from about 23,224 to 700,000. The Decombinator software suite was used to annotate the V, J and CDR3 of the TCR reads. For the PS versus PT1 abundance plots, all samples were subsampled to the same number of TCRs (28,000). TCRs were defined as expanded if absent before sensitization and observed at least eight times at the 2-week time point. TCRdb ran its own pipeline on the public reads, namely fastp trimming at Q25 and MiXCR clone calling, and kept in-frame beta chains. One record per CDR3 amino acid sequence lists the most common genes and DNA. The V and J calls and clone size come from TCRdb's table, not from the authors' own analysis. The table for this sample lists 95,000 or so distinct CDR3 sequences; approximately 10% of them were counted only once. Jointly, the top ten make up more than 3% of the sample.

These data come from a study of human T cells and chemical hapten exposure (dated by TCRdb to the early 2020s). About the full investigation: For sensitization, 2% DPC in acetone was applied to a 2 cm by 2 cm area of upper inner arm skin. Throughout the study period of around 24 weeks, patients also received therapeutic DPC doses to the scalp every week. Patch testing was performed on the upper back with Finn chambers containing 0.01% DPC, and the patch tests were scored after 6 days according to International Contact Dermatitis Research Group standards. Alopecia areata with under or over 50% scalp involvement, alopecia totalis and alopecia universalis were represented in the patient cohort, which was mostly female. Libraries were combined into a pool for sequencing, and differences in TCR yield between samples came mainly from small differences in library volumes within the pool. Peripheral blood TCR repertoire changes were tracked in vivo in alopecia patients during primary and secondary sensitization to the hapten diphenylcyclopropenone (DPC). Blood samples were taken from patients before sensitization (week 0) and then at 2, 6 and about 24 weeks after DPC sensitization. For TCR sequencing, blood came from twenty-nine alopecia patients at anywhere from one to four time points (pre-sensitization, 2, 6 and 24 weeks). Points the paper makes about the study in general: DPC sensitization did not change how many TCRs were above 1 in 1000 frequency, and no evidence was found of alterations in global repertoire structure. After repeated subsampling, the strength of the expansion versus patch-test correlation and the threshold at which it became significant changed. Patch test score correlated positively with the number of PT1 expanded TCRs, reaching significance at thresholds 8, 16 and 32 but not at 4. Alopecia, a presumed autoimmune disease, was present in all patients, so the immune response of the patients might differ from that of healthy individuals. Significantly more large CDR3 similarity clusters were formed by expanded TCRs than by pre-sensitization or healthy control sets, consistent with antigen-driven responses.

The time point label of this sample denotes: patch test 2, 6 weeks after DPC sensitization. The treatment or condition label here, explained by the study, means: therapeutic diphenylcyclopropenone sensitization with weekly scalp DPC. Blood at each patch-test visit was drawn before the patch test was applied. To be eligible, patients had to be aged 18 to 70, diagnosed with alopecia and judged suitable for DPC therapy, while pregnant patients were excluded. Total RNA was isolated from unfractionated whole blood collected in Tempus Blood RNA tubes. The sequence links TRBV25-1 to TRBJ1-4, and possibly TRBD1, on 6 matching bases. This clonotype was obtained from a woman in her 40s with alopecia areata. Some clones in this sample may be carry-over from other donors' samples. Here the sequenced sample was whole blood, taken in connection with sensitization to the hapten diphenylcyclopropenone (DPC). The CDR3 has the sequence CASSEGAREKLFF. The nucleotides read TGTGCCAGCAGTGAGGGGGCGAGGGAAAAACTGTTTTTT.